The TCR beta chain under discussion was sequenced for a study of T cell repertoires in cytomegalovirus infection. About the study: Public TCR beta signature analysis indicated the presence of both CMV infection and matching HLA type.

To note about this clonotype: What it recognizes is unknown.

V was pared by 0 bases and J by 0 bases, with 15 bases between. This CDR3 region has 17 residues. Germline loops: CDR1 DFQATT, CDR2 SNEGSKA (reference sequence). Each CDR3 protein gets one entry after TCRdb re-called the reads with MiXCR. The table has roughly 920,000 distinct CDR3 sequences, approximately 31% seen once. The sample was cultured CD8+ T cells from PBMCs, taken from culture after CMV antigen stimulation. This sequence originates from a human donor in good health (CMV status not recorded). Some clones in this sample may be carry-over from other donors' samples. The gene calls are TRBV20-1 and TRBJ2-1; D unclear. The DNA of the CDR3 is TGCAGTGCTAGAGATAACCCCAATCGGCCCTCCTACAATGAGCAGTTCTTC. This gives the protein CSARDNPNRPSYNEQFF.